Shown below are 27 T cell receptor beta chains from a single sample sequenced in a study of radiation and T cells in renal cell carcinoma. Time point denoted: blood 4 weeks post-SBRT, at nephrectomy. Treatment given: 15 Gy SBRT to primary tumor, nephrectomy 4 weeks later. Clones were sequenced by immunoSEQ multiplex PCR, and TCRdb holds only the in-frame ones, with some missing. The sample has around 140,000 clones, approximately 86% seen once. The sequences come from blood, collected from a patient whose treatment included radiotherapy and nephrectomy. The receptors derive from a woman aged 45 to 65 with renal cell carcinoma.

The V and J genes are TRBV6-1 and TRBJ2-7; D is unresolved. Trimming stripped 4 bases from V and 4 bases from J, with 11 bases between. The CDR3 runs 13 residues. The V gene's germline CDR1 is MNHNS and CDR2 SASEGT. CDR3 residues: CASSAQYLYEQYF. CDR3 in DNA: TGTGCCAGCAGTGCACAGTATTTATACGAGCAGTACTTC.

V gene TRBV23-1 combines with J gene TRBJ1-1, with D possibly TRBD1 on 6 matching bases. TRBV23-1 is an open reading frame, and its role is uncertain. Deletions cut 3 bases from V and 3 bases from J, with 11 bases between. This CDR3 is 14 amino acids long. The CDR3 loop reads CASSQWGADTEAFF. The CDR3 DNA sequence: TGCGCCAGCAGTCAGTGGGGGGCCGACACTGAAGCTTTCTTT.

V gene TRBV7-3 combines with J gene TRBJ2-5; D ambiguous. This CDR3 spans 13 amino acids. Germline CDR1 reads SGHTA; CDR2 reads FQGTGA. V lost 1 base to trimming and J lost 2 bases, with 5 bases between them. The CDR3 DNA sequence: TGTGCCAGCAGCTTAAGTATACAAGAGACCCAGTACTTC. Translated: CASSLSIQETQYF.

This clone was observed a few times. The chain recombines TRBV5-8 with TRBJ1-5, with D uncertain. The CDR3 extends over 11 amino acids. Deletions cut 0 bases from V and 9 bases from J, with 4 bases between. CDR1 and CDR2 (germline): SGHTS, YDEGEE. The CDR3 DNA is TGTGCCAGCAGCTTGGAGGCGCCCCAGCATTTT. Its protein product is CASSLEAPQHF.

The gene calls are TRBV7-2 and TRBJ2-6, with D uncertain. Germline-derived CDR1 and CDR2 are SGHTA and FQGNSA. This CDR3 is built from 16 residues. Trimming took off 6 bases at V and 0 bases at J, with 12 bases between the two ends. CDR3 DNA sequence: TGTGCCAGCAGTTTCACTGCCAACTCTGGGGCCAACGTCCTGACTTTC. Protein product: CASSFTANSGANVLTF.

This chain links TRBV7-2 with TRBJ1-4; 8 bases are shared with TRBD1. This CDR3 is built from 15 residues. Unmatched junction bases numbered 9, after V lost 4 bases and J lost 8 bases. The germline CDR1 and CDR2 sequences are SGHTA and FQGNSA. The DNA of the CDR3 is TGTGCCAGCAGCTCAAGACAGGGGATAAGCGAAAAACTGTTTTTT. Protein sequence: CASSSRQGISEKLFF.

This chain uses TRBV19 with TRBJ2-3; maybe TRBD1 (5 bases). The V gene lost 4 bases and the J gene lost 7 bases, with 15 bases spanning the gap. This CDR3 contains 14 residues. Germline CDR1 is LNHDA and CDR2 is SQIVND (reference sequence). CDR3 sequence reads: CASSKRNHRNTQYF. The CDR3 nucleotides are TGTGCCAGTAGTAAAAGAAACCACAGGAATACGCAGTATTTT.

The gene calls are TRBV7-2 and TRBJ2-3; possibly TRBD2 for D (6 bases). The CDR3 consists of 13 residues. Trimming shortened V by 5 bases and J by 14 bases, and 20 bases separated the two germline ends. From germline, CDR1 is SGHTA and CDR2 FQGNSA. CDR3 loop: CASSPGTRSTGYF. In nucleotides, the CDR3 is TGTGCCAGCAGCCCCGGGACTCGATCCACGGGGTATTTT. The full variable domain, in which reference TRBV7-2 and TRBJ2-3 provide the parts outside the CDR3, is GAGVSQSPSNKVTEKGKDVELRCDPISGHTALYWYRQSLGQGLEFLIYFQGNSAPDKSGLPSDRFSAERTGGSVSTLTIQRTQQEDSAVYLCASSPGTRSTGYFGPGTRLTVL.

The gene calls are TRBV28 and TRBJ2-5; either TRBD1 or TRBD2 may fit D (5 bases each). V was trimmed by 6 bases and J by 0 bases, leaving 17 bases between them. Per the germline V gene, CDR1 is MDHEN and CDR2 is SYDVKM. The CDR3 loop spans 16 amino acids. The CDR3 bases are TGTGCCAGCAGCCCCGTCCGGGACGCTAACCAAGAGACCCAGTACTTC. It translates to CASSPVRDANQETQYF.

The chain links TRBV5-1 to TRBJ1-2, with D possibly matching TRBD1 (5 bases). Germline assignment: CDR1 SGHRS and CDR2 YFSETQ. Trimming pared 3 bases from V and 6 bases from J, leaving 18 bases between. CDR3 size: 15 residues. CDR3 sequence: CASSYIQESSHGYTF. The CDR3 DNA sequence: TGCGCCAGCAGCTACATACAGGAGAGCTCCCATGGCTACACCTTC.

V and J are TRBV10-1 and TRBJ1-2; D remains unclear. Germline assignment: CDR1 WNHNN and CDR2 SYGVQD (reference sequence). V dropped 5 bases and J dropped 2 bases, with 9 bases sitting between them. The CDR3 covers 13 residues. CDR3 bases: TGCGCCAGCAGTTCGGGCCCCAACTATGGCTACACCTTC. Translating gives CASSSGPNYGYTF.

The chain uses TRBV28 and TRBJ2-7, with 9 bases lining up with TRBD1. V trimming: 3 bases; J trimming: 6 bases; junction bases outside the gene matches: 6. Germline CDR1 is MDHEN and CDR2 is SYDVKM. CDR3 length: 14 residues. This CDR3 is CASSFLDRGSEQYF. The CDR3 nucleotides read TGTGCCAGCAGTTTTCTGGACAGGGGATCCGAGCAGTACTTC. Drawing the rest from reference TRBV28 and TRBJ2-7, the complete variable domain is DVKVTQSSRYLVKRTGEKVFLECVQDMDHENMFWYRQDPGLGLRLIYFSYDVKMKEKGDIPEGYSVSREKKERFSLILESASTNQTSMYLCASSFLDRGSEQYFGPGTRLTVT.

The chain has TRBV5-6 and TRBJ1-6, with TRBD1 matching 7 bases. CDR3 size: 19 residues. Germline lookup yields CDR1 SGHDT and CDR2 YYEEEE. J lost 0 bases, V lost 3 bases, and 12 bases had no gene match. DNA for the CDR3: TGTGCCAGCAGCTGGACGGGGACAGTTATGAGCTCCTATAATTCACCCCTCCACTTT. As protein: CASSWTGTVMSSYNSPLHF.

The chain recombines TRBV5-1 with TRBJ2-7; no definite D call. There are 12 residues in the CDR3. The V gene lost 4 bases and the J gene lost 6 bases, with 11 bases spanning the gap. Germline V gene data show CDR1 as SGHRS and CDR2 as YFSETQ. The CDR3 nucleotides are TGCGCCAGCAGCGCCCCTCCTAGCGAGCAGTACTTC. Protein product: CASSAPPSEQYF.

This chain links TRBV10-1 with TRBJ2-7; 7 nucleotides line up with TRBD1. The CDR3 runs to 13 residues. The V and J ends lost 2 bases and 9 bases, in that order; junction bases with no gene match: 7. The V gene's germline CDR1 is WNHNN and CDR2 SYGVQD (reference sequence). The CDR3 DNA reads TGCGCCAGCAGTGAGATACAGGGGCAGAGGCAGTACTTC. Protein: CASSEIQGQRQYF.

The chain has TRBV7-2 and TRBJ2-1, with TRBD2 identical over 7 bases. V dropped 1 base and J dropped 4; count of bases not matched to a gene: 4. Germline lookup yields CDR1 SGHTA and CDR2 FQGNSA. The length of the CDR3 is 15 residues. Written as DNA, the CDR3 is TGTGCCAGCAGCTTAGGGTTGGGGGGGTACAATGAGCAGTTCTTC. Amino acids: CASSLGLGGYNEQFF.

CDR3 loop: CASSIRPGDIQYF. The CDR3 DNA is TGTGCCAGTAGTATAAGGCCAGGGGACATTCAGTACTTC. The chain couples TRBV19 to TRBJ2-4; D might be TRBD1 (6 bases). V lost 2 bases and J 8 bases, leaving 10 bases between the germline ends. The germline gives CDR1 LNHDA, CDR2 SQIVND (reference sequence). The CDR3 spans 13 residues.

The gene calls are TRBV10-3 and TRBJ2-3; D is perhaps TRBD2 (6 bases). This CDR3 region has 15 residues. V shed 2 bases and J shed 3 bases, with 12 bases lying between them. Germline values: CDR1 ENHRY, CDR2 SYGVKD. CDR3 bases: TGTGCCATCAGTGAGGTGGGGAGGTGGACAGATACGCAGTATTTT. It encodes CAISEVGRWTDTQYF.

The sample holds one count of this clone. The CDR3 spells CASSMARADHEQYF. In DNA form, the CDR3 reads TGTGCCAGTAGTATGGCGAGGGCGGACCACGAGCAGTACTTC. The rearrangement uses TRBV19 and TRBJ2-7; D may be TRBD2 (5 bases). Germline V lookup: CDR1 LNHDA, CDR2 SQIVND (reference sequence). The CDR3 contains 14 residues. The V end lost 3 bases, the J end lost 5 bases, and 14 bases lay between the germline ends.

V gene TRBV7-2 combines with J gene TRBJ2-3, with TRBD1 as a possible D gene (6 bases). The CDR3 has 16 residues. The germline V gene has CDR1 SGHTA and CDR2 FQGNSA. Between the trimmed V and J ends, which lost 4 bases and 2 bases, there was a span of 16 bases. The CDR3 coding sequence is TGTGCCAGCAGCTCTAAAGGTGGACAGACCACAGATACGCAGTATTTT. Its protein is CASSSKGGQTTDTQYF.

J is TRBJ2-5 and V is TRBV11-3; tentatively, D is TRBD1 (6 bases). Looked up from germline, CDR1 is SGHNT and CDR2 is YENEEA. Between the trimmed V and J ends, which lost 1 base and 0 bases, there was a span of 18 bases. This CDR3 region has 18 residues. The CDR3 DNA reads as TGTGCCAGCAGCTTAGGGGTTCTCGGGACATCGTACCAAGAGACCCAGTACTTC. Encoded protein: CASSLGVLGTSYQETQYF.

This chain connects TRBV29-1 to TRBJ2-5; D is undetermined. The germline V gene has CDR1 SQVTM and CDR2 ANQGSEA. CDR3 length: 12 amino acids. Trimming stripped 5 bases from V and 5 bases from J, with 12 bases between. The CDR3 DNA reads TGCAGCGTTCGGGTCCTCGGCGAGACCCAGTACTTC. The encoded protein is CSVRVLGETQYF.

The chain employs TRBV9 and TRBJ2-1; the D is unclear. Trimming took 3 bases from V and 7 from J, leaving 14 bases between them. The germline CDR1 and CDR2 sequences are SGDLS and YYNGEE. The CDR3 consists of 14 residues. DNA for the CDR3: TGTGCCAGCAGCGGCTCAGAGTGGGGTAATGAGCAGTTCTTC. Residues: CASSGSEWGNEQFF.

This chain uses TRBV6-5 with TRBJ1-2, with 7 positions matching TRBD1. J lost 5 bases, V lost 5 bases, and 11 bases had no gene match. The CDR3 spans 15 residues. The germline V gene has CDR1 MNHEY and CDR2 SVGAGI. In DNA, the CDR3 is TGTGCCAGCAGTCTAAAAACAGGGGCGACTTATGGCTACACCTTC. Protein sequence: CASSLKTGATYGYTF.

This clone was detected a few times. The chain uses TRBV6-1 and TRBJ1-1; D not certain. Trimming left V 4 bases short and J 3 bases short, with 15 bases between. The CDR3 has 15 amino acids. The germline V gene encodes CDR1 MNHNS and CDR2 SASEGT. The CDR3 sequence is CASSVQGQLDTEAFF. As DNA, the CDR3 is TGTGCCAGCAGTGTTCAAGGGCAGTTAGACACTGAAGCTTTCTTT.

This chain uses TRBV28 with TRBJ1-2, with TRBD1 as a possible D gene (5 bases). The germline V gene has CDR1 MDHEN and CDR2 SYDVKM. The length of the CDR3 is 14 residues. V lost 2 bases, J lost 3 bases, and 10 bases lay in between. Here the CDR3 DNA reads TGTGCCAGCAGTTTAGGGGGTACGGACTATGGCTACACCTTC. This translates into CASSLGGTDYGYTF.

The chain couples TRBV5-4 to TRBJ2-1; the D call may be TRBD1 or TRBD2 (5 bases each). Germline loops: CDR1 SGHNT, CDR2 YYREEE (reference sequence). V was shortened by 0 bases and J by 2 bases, with 12 bases between the two germline ends. The CDR3 loop spans 16 amino acids. CDR3 amino acids: CASSLEGTGPYNEQFF. DNA of the CDR3: TGTGCCAGCAGCTTGGAAGGGACGGGCCCCTACAATGAGCAGTTCTTC.